This TCR beta chain is drawn from a study of CD4 T cells in relation to SARS-CoV-2 and coronaviruses. Background on the study: Negative control cultures got HIV-1 Nef peptides or no peptide. General study points: No donor gave both pre-pandemic and post-infection samples. SARS-CoV-2-driven expansion was significantly weaker in crossreactive than monoreactive clones.

With regard to this clone: Its antigen is as yet unknown.

Unexposed donor CD4+ T cells date from about 2010-2018, before the COVID-19 pandemic. After about ten days of culture, CD4+ T cells were isolated. Produced via immunoSEQ multiplex PCR; TCRdb's table is partial and in-frame only. The table lists 27,000 or so clones, roughly three quarters of them singletons, with approximately 16% in the top ten. CDR3 length equals 12 residues. CDR1 and CDR2 (germline): KGHSH, LQKENI. J gave up 8 bases and V 6 bases, and 3 bases lay outside the gene matches. The sample taken for sequencing was CD4+ T cells from PBMCs, cultured in vitro. The chain joins TRBV18 to TRBJ2-1; 8 positions agree with TRBD2. This TCR derives from a human donor in good health. CDR3 DNA sequence: TGTGCCAGCTCGGCGGGGGGCGATGAGCAGTTCTTC. Translated, it gives CASSAGGDEQFF.